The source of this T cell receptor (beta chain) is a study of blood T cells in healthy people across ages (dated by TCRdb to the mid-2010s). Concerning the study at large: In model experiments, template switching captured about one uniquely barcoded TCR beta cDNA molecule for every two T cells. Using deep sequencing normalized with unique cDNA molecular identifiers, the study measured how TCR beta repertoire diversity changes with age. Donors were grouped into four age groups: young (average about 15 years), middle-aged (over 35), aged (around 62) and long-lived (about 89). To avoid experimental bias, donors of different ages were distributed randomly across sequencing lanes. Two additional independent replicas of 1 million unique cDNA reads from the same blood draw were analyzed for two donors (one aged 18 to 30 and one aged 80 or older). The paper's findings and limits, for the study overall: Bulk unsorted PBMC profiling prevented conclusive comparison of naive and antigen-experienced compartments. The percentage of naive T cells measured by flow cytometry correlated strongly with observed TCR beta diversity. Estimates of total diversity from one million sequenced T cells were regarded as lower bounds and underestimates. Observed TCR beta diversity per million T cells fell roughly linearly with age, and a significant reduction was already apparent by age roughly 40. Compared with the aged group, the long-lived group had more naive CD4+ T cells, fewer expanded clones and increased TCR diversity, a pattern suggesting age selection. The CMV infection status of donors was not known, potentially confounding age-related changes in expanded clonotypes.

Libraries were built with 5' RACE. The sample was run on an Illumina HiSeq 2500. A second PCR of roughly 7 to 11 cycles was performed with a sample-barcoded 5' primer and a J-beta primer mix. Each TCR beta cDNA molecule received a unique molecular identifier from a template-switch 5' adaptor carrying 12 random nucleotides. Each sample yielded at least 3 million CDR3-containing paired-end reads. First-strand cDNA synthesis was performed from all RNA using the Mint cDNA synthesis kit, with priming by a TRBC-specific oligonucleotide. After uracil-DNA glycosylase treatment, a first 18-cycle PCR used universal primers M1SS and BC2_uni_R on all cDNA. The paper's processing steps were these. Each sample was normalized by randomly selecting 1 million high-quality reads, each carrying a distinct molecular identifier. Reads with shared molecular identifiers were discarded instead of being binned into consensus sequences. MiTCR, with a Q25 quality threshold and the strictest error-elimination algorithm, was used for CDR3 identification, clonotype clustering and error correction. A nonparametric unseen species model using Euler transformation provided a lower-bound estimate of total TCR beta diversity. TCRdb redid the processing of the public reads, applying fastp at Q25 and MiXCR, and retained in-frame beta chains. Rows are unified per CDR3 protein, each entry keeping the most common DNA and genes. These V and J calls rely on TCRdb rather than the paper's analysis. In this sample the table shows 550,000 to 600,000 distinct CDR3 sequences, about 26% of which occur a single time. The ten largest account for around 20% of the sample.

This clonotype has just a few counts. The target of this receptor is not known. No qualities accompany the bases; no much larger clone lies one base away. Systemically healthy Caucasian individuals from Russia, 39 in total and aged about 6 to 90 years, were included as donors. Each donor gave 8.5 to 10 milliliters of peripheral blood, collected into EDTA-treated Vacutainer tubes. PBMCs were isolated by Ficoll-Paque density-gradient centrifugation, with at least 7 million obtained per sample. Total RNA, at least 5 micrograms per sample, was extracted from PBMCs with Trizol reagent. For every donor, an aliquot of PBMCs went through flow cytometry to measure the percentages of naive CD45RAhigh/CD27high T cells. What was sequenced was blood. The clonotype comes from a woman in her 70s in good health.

The CDR3 here reads CSAGTGETQYF. The base sequence is TGCAGTGCTGGGACAGGGGAGACCCAGTACTTC. The chain employs TRBV20-1 and TRBJ2-5, with 9 central nucleotides matching TRBD1. The germline V gene (reference sequence) gives CDR1 as DFQATT and CDR2 as SNEGSKA. After removal of 5 bases from V and 5 bases from J, the junction retains 0 bases not matched to a gene. The CDR3 runs 11 residues from the cysteine to the phenylalanine. Only the CDR3 region is kept as DNA, spanning 33 bases read in frame from base 1.